This T cell receptor beta chain was sequenced for a study of T cell responses to AZD1222 COVID-19 vaccine. Study results and caveats: Clonal diversity may have been underestimated, and the donors were mostly white British, with more females than males. Increases in Spike-specific TCR breadth and depth were seen after two AZD1222 doses.

This CDR3 is 13 amino acids long. Trimming stripped 0 bases from V and 1 base from J, with 6 bases between. Germline lookup yields CDR1 GTSNPN and CDR2 SVGIG (reference sequence). Measured with immunoSEQ multiplex PCR; TCRdb has only the in-frame clones, and not every one. The sample contains 68,000 or so clones, 88% of which appear only once. This clone came up once. What it binds is unknown. The clonotype was recovered from an adult in good health. The sequenced sample was peripheral blood, obtained on day 0 of AZD1222 vaccination. This chain joins TRBV30 and TRBJ1-1; no firm D call. DNA for the CDR3: TGTGCCTGGAGTGTACGGCCGAACACTGAAGCTTTCTTT. The encoded protein is CAWSVRPNTEAFF. The whole variable domain, remainder taken from reference TRBV30 and TRBJ1-1, is SQTIHQWPATLVQPVGSPLSLECTVEGTSNPNLYWYRQAAGRGLQLLFYSVGIGQISSEVPQNLSASRPQDRQFILSSKKLLLSDSGFYLCAWSVRPNTEAFFGQGTRLTVV.